This TCR beta chain was captured in a study of PD-1 blockade in mismatch repair-deficient tumors. Study at large: Patients had around twelve mismatch repair-deficient cancer types, all previously treated and progressing. Study outcomes and limitations: Rapid post-treatment expansion, then contraction, generally preceding radiologic response, marked tumor-resident clones.

The germline V gene has CDR1 SGDLS and CDR2 YYNGEE. The CDR3 is made up of 16 amino acids. V lost 4 bases and J 1 base, leaving 18 bases between the germline ends. Notes on this clone: Its antigen is currently unknown.

Data came from immunoSEQ multiplex PCR; TCRdb stores just in-frame clones and leaves some out. The data show roughly 120,000 clones, about 80% seen once. The sequencing used peripheral blood, collected roughly 13 months after starting pembrolizumab. The source is an adult with mismatch repair-deficient cancer. This chain connects TRBV9 to TRBJ2-7; TRBD1 or TRBD2 may be the D gene (5 bases each). The CDR3 DNA reads TGTGCCAGCAGCCCCTCGGCCGGGACGGAATCCTACGAGCAGTACTTC. Its translation is CASSPSAGTESYEQYF.